The TCR beta chain under discussion was sequenced for a study of blood T cells in healthy people across ages. For this clonotype: The antigen is not known.

General study points: Expanded clonotype changes were possibly confounded by unknown donor CMV status. A roughly linear age-dependent decrease characterized TCR beta diversity per million T cells.

The CDR3 is 16 amino acids. Germline V lookup: CDR1 SGHKS, CDR2 YYEKEE (reference sequence). V dropped 0 bases and J dropped 3 bases, with 13 bases sitting between them. It was with a sample-barcoded 5' primer and a J-beta primer mix that a second PCR of about 7 to 12 cycles was run. TCRdb reanalysed the 5' RACE reads using MiXCR and keeps one entry per CDR3 protein. The data contain about 680,000 distinct CDR3 sequences, 49% of them singletons. The chain couples TRBV5-5 to TRBJ2-1; a possible D gene is TRBD2 (6 bases). The source material was blood. This clonotype was sampled from a woman aged 55-70 years in good health. CDR3 in DNA: TGTGCCAGCAGCTTGGAGTGGCCCGGGGGCTACAATGAGCAGTTCTTC. Its translation: CASSLEWPGGYNEQFF.